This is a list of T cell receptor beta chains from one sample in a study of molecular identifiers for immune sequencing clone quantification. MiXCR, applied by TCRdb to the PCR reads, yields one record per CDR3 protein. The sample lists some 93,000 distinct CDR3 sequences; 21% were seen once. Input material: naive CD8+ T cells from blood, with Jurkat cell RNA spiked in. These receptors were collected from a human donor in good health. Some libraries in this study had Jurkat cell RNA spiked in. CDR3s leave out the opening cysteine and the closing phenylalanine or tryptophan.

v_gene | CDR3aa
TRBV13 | ASSAGRTGLGEQY
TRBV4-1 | ASSQDSTGGRGEQF
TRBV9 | ASSPGGGDTEAF
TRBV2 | ASSREVNEQF
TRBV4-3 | ASSPGQSSYEQY
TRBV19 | ASMKGNQPQH
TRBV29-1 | SVDAGGTGLDTQY
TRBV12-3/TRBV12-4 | ASSLTRGAFAEAF
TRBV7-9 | ASSSREETQY
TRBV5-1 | ASSYGTANTEAF
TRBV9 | ASSLNSGTEAF
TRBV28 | ASSFAQGKGYNNEQF
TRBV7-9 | ASSWASGREWEQF
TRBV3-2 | ASSQERTGTDSGANVLT
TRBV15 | ATSSPRAPGELF
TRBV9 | ASSVAGGMGQPQH
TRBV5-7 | ASSRLGAGGLGNEQF
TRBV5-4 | ASSSRTGGYEQY
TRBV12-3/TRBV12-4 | ASRPTGTVSEAF
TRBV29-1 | SVEVSGPNPPGIQY
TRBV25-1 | ASSEYGREAEAF
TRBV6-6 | ASIKGALPQETQY
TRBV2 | ASSEPLAGGSTGELF
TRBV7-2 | ASSLVRGFVPLH
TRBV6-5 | ASSYSNWEYEQY
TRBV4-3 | ASSQTSASRHTDTQY
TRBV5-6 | ASFPREQY